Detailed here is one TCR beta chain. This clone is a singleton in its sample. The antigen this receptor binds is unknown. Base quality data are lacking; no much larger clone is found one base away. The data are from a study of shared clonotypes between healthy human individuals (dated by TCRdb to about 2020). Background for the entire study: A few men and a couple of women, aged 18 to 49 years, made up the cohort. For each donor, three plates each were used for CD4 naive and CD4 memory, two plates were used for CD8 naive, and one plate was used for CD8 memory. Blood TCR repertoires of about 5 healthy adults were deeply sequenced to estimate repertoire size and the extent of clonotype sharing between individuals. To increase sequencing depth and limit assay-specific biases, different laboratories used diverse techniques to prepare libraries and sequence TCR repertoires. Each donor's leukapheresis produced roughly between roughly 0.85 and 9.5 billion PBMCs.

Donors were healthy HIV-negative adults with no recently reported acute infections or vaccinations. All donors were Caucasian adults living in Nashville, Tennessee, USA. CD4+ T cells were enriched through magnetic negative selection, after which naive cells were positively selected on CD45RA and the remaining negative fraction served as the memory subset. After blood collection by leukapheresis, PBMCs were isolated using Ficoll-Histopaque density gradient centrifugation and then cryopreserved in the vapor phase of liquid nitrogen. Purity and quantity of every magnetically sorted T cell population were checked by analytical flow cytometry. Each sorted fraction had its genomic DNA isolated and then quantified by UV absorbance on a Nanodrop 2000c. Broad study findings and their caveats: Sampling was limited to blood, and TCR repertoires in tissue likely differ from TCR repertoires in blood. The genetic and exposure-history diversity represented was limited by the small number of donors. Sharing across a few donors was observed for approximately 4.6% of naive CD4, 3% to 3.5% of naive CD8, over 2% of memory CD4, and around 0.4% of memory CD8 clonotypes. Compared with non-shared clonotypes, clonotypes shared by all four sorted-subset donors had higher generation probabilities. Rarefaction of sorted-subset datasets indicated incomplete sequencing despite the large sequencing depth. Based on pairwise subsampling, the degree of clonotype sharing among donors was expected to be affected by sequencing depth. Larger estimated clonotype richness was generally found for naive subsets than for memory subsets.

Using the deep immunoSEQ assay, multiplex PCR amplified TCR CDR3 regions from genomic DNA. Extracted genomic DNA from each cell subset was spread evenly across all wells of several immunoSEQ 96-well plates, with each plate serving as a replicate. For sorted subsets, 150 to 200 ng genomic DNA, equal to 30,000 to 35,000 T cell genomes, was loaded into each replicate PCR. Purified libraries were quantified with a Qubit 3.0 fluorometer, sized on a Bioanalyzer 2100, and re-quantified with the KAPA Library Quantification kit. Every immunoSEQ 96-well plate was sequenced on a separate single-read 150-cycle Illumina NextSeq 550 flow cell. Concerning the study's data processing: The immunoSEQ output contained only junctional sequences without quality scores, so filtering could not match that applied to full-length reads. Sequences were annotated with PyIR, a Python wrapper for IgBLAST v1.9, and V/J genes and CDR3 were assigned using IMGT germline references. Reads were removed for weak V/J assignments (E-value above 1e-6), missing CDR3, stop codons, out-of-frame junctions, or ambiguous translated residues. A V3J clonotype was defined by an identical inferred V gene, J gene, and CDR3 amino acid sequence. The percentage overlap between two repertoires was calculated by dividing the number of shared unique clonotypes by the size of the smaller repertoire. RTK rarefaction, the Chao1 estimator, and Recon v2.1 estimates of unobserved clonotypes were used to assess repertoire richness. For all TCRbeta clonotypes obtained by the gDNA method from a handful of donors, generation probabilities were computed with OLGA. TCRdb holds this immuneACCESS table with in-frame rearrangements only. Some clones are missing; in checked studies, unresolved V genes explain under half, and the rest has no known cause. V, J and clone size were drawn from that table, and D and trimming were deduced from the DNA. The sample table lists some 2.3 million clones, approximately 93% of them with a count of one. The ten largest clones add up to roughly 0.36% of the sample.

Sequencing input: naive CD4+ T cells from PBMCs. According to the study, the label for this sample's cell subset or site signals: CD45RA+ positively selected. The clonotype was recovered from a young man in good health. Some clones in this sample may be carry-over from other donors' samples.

This receptor has the CDR3 CASSSPSGGAETQYF. The nucleotide sequence reads TGTGCCAGCAGCTCCCCCAGCGGAGGGGCGGAGACCCAGTACTTC. The sequence is built from TRBV5-4 and TRBJ2-5; the D region possibly corresponds to TRBD2 (6 bases align). From the cysteine through the phenylalanine, the CDR3 covers 15 amino acids. The DNA shown is the 45-base CDR3, in frame from base 1. The germline V gene (reference sequence) provides CDR1 SGHNT and CDR2 YYREEE. The junction shows trimming of 3 bases on V and 5 bases on J, plus 17 bases between the germline ends.